This TCR beta chain is drawn from a study of Graves' ophthalmopathy and Graves' hyperthyroidism. CDR3 regions of TCR beta were amplified from RNA transcripts. HTBI-primed RT-PCR formed the first round, and a multiplex PCR formed the second. TCRdb called the multiplex PCR reads again in MiXCR, with one record for every CDR3 protein. The sample consists of more than 150,000 distinct CDR3 sequences, 30% to 45% of them appearing once. This clonotype came up many times. The receptor was isolated from a woman aged 35 to 49 with Graves' ophthalmopathy. The sequencing sample was made of peripheral blood.

The CDR3: CAWSITHRGTYGYTF. The CDR3 DNA reads TGTGCCTGGAGTATAACTCACAGGGGGACGTATGGCTACACCTTC. This rearrangement joins TRBV30 to TRBJ1-2; the match to TRBD1 covers 8 bases. V trimming: 2 bases; J trimming: 5 bases; junction bases outside the gene matches: 10. The germline V gene encodes CDR1 GTSNPN and CDR2 SVGIG (reference sequence). The CDR3 covers 15 residues.